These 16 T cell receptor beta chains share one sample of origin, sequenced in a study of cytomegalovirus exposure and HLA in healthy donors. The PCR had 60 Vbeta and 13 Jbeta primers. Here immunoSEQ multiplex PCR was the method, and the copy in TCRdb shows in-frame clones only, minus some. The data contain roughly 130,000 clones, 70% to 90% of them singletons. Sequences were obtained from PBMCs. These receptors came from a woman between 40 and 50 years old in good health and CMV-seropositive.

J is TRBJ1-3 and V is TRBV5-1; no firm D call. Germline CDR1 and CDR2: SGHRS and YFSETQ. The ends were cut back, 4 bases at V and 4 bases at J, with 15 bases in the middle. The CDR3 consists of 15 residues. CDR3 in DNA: TGCGCCAGCAGCCCATGGGCCTCGGGAGGAAACACCATATATTTT. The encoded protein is CASSPWASGGNTIYF. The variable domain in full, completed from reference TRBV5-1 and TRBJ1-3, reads KAGVTQTPRYLIKTRGQQVTLSCSPISGHRSVSWYQQTPGQGLQFLFEYFSETQRNKGNFPGRFSGRQFSNSRSEMNVSTLELGDSALYLCASSPWASGGNTIYFGEGSWLTVV.

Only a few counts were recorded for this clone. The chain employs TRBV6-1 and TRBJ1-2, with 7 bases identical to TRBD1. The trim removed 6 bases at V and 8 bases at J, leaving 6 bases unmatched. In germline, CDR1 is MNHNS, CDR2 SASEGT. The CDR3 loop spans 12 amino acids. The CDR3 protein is CASRDRITGYTF. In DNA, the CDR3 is TGTGCCAGCAGGGACAGGATAACGGGCTACACCTTC.

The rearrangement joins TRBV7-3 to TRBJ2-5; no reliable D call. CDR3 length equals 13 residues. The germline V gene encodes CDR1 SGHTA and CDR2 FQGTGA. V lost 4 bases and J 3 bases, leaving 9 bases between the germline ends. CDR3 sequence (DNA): TGTGCCAGCAGCTCTCGGGTCAAAGAGACCCAGTACTTC. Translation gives CASSSRVKETQYF. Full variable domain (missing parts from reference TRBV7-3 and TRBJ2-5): GAGVSQTPSNKVTEKGKYVELRCDPISGHTALYWYRQSLGQGPEFLIYFQGTGAADDSGLPNDRFFAVRPEGSVSTLKIQRTERGDSAVYLCASSSRVKETQYFGPGTRLLVL.

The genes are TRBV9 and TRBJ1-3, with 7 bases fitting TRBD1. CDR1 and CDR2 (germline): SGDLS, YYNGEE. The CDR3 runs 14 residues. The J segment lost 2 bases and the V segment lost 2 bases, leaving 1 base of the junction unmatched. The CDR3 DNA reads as TGTGCCAGCAGCGTGGGGACAGCTGGAAACACCATATATTTT. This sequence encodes CASSVGTAGNTIYF.

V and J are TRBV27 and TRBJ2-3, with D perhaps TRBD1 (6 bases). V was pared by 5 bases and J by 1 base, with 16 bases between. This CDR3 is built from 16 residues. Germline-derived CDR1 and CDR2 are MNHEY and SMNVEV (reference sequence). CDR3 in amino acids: CASSTIQGIGTDTQYF. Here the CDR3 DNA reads TGTGCCAGCAGTACGATACAGGGTATTGGCACAGATACGCAGTATTTT.

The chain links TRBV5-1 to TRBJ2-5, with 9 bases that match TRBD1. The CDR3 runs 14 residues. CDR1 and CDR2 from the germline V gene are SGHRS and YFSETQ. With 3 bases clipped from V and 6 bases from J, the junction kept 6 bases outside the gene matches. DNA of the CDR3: TGCGCCAGCAGCTCGAACGGACAGGGGAAGACCCAGTACTTC. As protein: CASSSNGQGKTQYF.

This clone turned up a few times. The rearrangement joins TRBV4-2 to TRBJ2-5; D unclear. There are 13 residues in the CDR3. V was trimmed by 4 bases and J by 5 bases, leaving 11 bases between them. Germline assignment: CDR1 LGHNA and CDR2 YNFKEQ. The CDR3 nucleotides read TGTGCCAGCAGCCGCGCGGAGAGGGAGACCCAGTACTTC. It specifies CASSRAERETQYF.

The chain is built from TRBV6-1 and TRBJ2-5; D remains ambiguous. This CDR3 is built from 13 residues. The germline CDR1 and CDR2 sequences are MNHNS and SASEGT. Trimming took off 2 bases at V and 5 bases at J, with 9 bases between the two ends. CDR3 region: CASSELSGETQYF. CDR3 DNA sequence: TGTGCCAGCAGTGAATTATCCGGGGAGACCCAGTACTTC.

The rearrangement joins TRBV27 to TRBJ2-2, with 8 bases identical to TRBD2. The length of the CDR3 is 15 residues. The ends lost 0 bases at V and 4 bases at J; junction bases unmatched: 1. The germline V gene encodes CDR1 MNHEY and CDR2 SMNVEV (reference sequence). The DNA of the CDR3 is TGTGCCAGCAGTTTATCCCTAGCGGGCACCGGGGAGCTGTTTTTT. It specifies CASSLSLAGTGELFF.

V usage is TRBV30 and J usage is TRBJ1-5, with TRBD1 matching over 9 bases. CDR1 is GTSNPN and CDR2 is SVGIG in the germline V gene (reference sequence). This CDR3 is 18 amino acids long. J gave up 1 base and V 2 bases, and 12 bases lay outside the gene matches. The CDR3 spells CAWSSDRGGLGSNQPQHF. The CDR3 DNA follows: TGTGCCTGGAGTTCTGACAGGGGGGGACTGGGGAGCAATCAGCCCCAGCATTTT.

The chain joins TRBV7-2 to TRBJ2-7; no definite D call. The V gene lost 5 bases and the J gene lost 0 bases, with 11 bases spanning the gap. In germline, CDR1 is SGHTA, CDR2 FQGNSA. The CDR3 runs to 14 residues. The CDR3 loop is CASSLRVDSYEQYF. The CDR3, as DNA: TGTGCCAGCAGCCTCCGGGTCGACTCCTACGAGCAGTACTTC.

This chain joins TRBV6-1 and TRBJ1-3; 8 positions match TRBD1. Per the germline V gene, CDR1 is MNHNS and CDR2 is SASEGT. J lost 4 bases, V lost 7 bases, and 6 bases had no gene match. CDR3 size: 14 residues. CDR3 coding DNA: TGTGCCAGCAAATCGACAGGGGTCGGAAACACCATATATTTT. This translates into CASKSTGVGNTIYF.

This CDR3 is CASSARVSYEQYF. The DNA for the CDR3 is TGTGCCAGTAGTGCCAGGGTATCCTACGAGCAGTACTTC. J is TRBJ2-7 and V is TRBV19; a weak D match, TRBD1 (5 bases). Germline V CDR1 and CDR2: LNHDA, SQIVND (reference sequence). This CDR3 has 13 amino acids. Trimming removed 5 bases from V and 1 base from J, with 9 bases in between.

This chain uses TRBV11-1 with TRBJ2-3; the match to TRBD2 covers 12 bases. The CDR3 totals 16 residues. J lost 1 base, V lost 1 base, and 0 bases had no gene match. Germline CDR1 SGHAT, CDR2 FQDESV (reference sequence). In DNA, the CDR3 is TGTGCCAGCAGCTTAGGACTAGCGGGAGGCACAGATACGCAGTATTTT. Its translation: CASSLGLAGGTDTQYF.

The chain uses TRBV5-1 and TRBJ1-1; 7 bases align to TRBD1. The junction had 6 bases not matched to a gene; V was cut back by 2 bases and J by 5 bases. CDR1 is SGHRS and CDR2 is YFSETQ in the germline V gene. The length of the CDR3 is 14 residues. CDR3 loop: CASSLGGRRTEAFF. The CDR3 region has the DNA TGCGCCAGCAGCTTAGGGGGCAGGAGGACTGAAGCTTTCTTT.

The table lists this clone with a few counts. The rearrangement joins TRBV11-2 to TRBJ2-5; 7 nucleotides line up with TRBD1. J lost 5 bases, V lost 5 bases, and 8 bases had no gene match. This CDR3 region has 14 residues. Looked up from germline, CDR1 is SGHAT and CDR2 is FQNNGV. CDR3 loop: CASSAYRGDETQYF. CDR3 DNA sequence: TGTGCCAGCAGCGCGTACAGGGGTGATGAGACCCAGTACTTC.